This TCR beta chain was captured by sequencing in a study of CXCR3-negative and CXCR3-positive naive CD8 T cells. Sorting yielded triplicates of about 330,000 cells for each CD8+ T cell subset. The study made its TRB cDNA libraries by 5' RACE, adding UMI labels. One entry per CDR3 protein, without DNA, is what TCRdb gives after re-calling the 5' RACE reads. The ten top clones account for 0.29%, within a sample of about 130,000 distinct CDR3 sequences. The CDR3 runs to 13 residues. The germline gives CDR1 SSHAT, CDR2 FNYEAQ (reference sequence). The specimen sequenced was naive CXCR3- CD8+ T cells from blood. Subset of the sample: CD45RO-CCR7+CD27+CD95- naive CD8+ T cells lacking CXCR3 (TNR3-). The chain is built from TRBV7-7 and TRBJ2-1. The sequence was collected from a human donor in good health. Some clones in this sample may be carry-over from other donors' samples. CDR3 loop: CASSLGQYNEQFF.